A single sample gave rise to the 10 T cell receptor beta chains below, sequenced in a study of blood T cell repertoires in COVID-19 (dated by TCRdb to the early 2020s). Libraries were prepared through the immunoSEQ multiplex PCR assay. Sourced from immuneACCESS, this table was stored by TCRdb with only in-frame sequences that have V and J called. A share of the clones is absent; for the studies checked, an unresolved V gene accounts for under half, and the remainder has no known explanation. Within this sample are just over 250,000 clones, with 86% of them counted one time only. Over 7.5% of the sample goes to the ten largest clones. The sample consisted of peripheral blood. Receptor source: a man in his forties or fifties who had recovered from COVID-19.

The rearrangement uses TRBV6-5 and TRBJ1-1, with D perhaps matching TRBD1 (5 bases). V was cut by 2 bases and J by 5 bases, with 6 bases left in between. The V gene's germline CDR1 is MNHEY and CDR2 SVGAGI. The CDR3 covers 12 residues. The CDR3 protein is CASSYGGTEAFF. The DNA for the CDR3 is TGTGCCAGCAGTTACGGGGGGACTGAAGCTTTCTTT.

V is TRBV7-8 and J is TRBJ1-1; 10 bases align to TRBD1. The CDR3 consists of 13 residues. Trimming cost V 6 bases and J 11 bases; bases outside gene matches: 9. The germline V gene encodes CDR1 SGHVS and CDR2 FQNEAQ. For the CDR3, the DNA is TGTGCCAGCAGACGCCTCGGGGGACAGGGGGCTTTCTTT. Its translation: CASRRLGGQGAFF.

The chain uses TRBV12-3 or TRBV12-4 and TRBJ2-3; tentative D call: TRBD1 (6 bases). This CDR3 comprises 13 residues. V was clipped by 6 bases and J by 4 bases, with 11 bases between them. This CDR3 is CASRPGVADTQYF. In nucleotides, the CDR3 is TGTGCCAGCAGGCCAGGGGTAGCAGATACGCAGTATTTT.

The chain links TRBV7-2 to TRBJ2-3; 12 bases line up with TRBD2. The junction had 7 bases not matched to a gene; V was cut back by 0 bases and J by 6 bases. From germline, CDR1 is SGHTA and CDR2 FQGNSA. This CDR3 has 17 amino acids. DNA for the CDR3: TGTGCCAGCAGCTTAGCGTCTAGCGGGAGGGCTCGGGATACGCAGTATTTT. It translates to CASSLASSGRARDTQYF. Full variable domain (rest looked up from reference TRBV7-2 and TRBJ2-3): GAGVSQSPSNKVTEKGKDVELRCDPISGHTALYWYRQSLGQGLEFLIYFQGNSAPDKSGLPSDRFSAERTGGSVSTLTIQRTQQEDSAVYLCASSLASSGRARDTQYFGPGTRLTVL.

The V call is TRBV6-6, the J call TRBJ2-7; 7 nucleotides match TRBD2. Germline-derived CDR1 and CDR2 are MNHNY and SVGAGI (reference sequence). CDR3 length: 13 residues. The ends lost 7 bases at V and 6 bases at J; junction bases unmatched: 9. The CDR3 sequence: CASTPGGSSEQYF. The CDR3 coding sequence is TGTGCCAGCACCCCCGGGGGGAGTAGCGAGCAGTACTTC.

The V call is TRBV30, the J call TRBJ1-1; the D is unclear. This CDR3 comprises 13 residues. Trimming shortened V by 0 bases and J by 3 bases, and 8 bases separated the two germline ends. CDR1 and CDR2 from the germline V gene are GTSNPN and SVGIG (reference sequence). CDR3 nucleotides: TGTGCCTGGAGTGTATTAACGGACACTGAAGCTTTCTTT. Translated: CAWSVLTDTEAFF.

V is TRBV21-1 and J is TRBJ1-1; TRBD1 is taken as the D call from the table, unchecked against the DNA. TRBV21-1 is a pseudogene. The CDR3 totals 17 residues. CDR3 sequence: CASSKSPLTGLCTEAFF. CDR3 bases: TGTGCCAGCAGCAAATCCCCCCTGACAGGGCTGTGCACTGAAGCTTTCTTT.

This clone was counted a few times. The gene calls are TRBV7-8 and TRBJ2-7; 7 nucleotides align to TRBD2. This CDR3 region has 15 residues. J gave up 4 bases and V 2 bases, and 8 bases lay outside the gene matches. Germline CDR1 and CDR2: SGHVS and FQNEAQ. The CDR3 protein is CASSLRLAVHYEQYF. DNA for the CDR3: TGTGCCAGCAGCTTAAGGCTAGCGGTCCATTACGAGCAGTACTTC. Drawing the rest from reference TRBV7-8 and TRBJ2-7, the complete variable domain is GAGVSQSPRYKVAKRGQDVALRCDPISGHVSLFWYQQALGQGPEFLTYFQNEAQLDKSGLPSDRFFAERPEGSVSTLKIQRTQQEDSAVYLCASSLRLAVHYEQYFGPGTRLTVT.

The J gene is TRBJ1-2, the V gene TRBV2, with 7 nucleotides matching TRBD1. The CDR3 runs to 16 residues. V lost 7 bases, J lost 7 bases, and 18 bases stayed unmatched. The germline V gene has CDR1 SNHLY and CDR2 FYNNEI. In DNA form, the CDR3 reads TGTGCCAGCATATATAGGGTCGAGGGGGCTTTGAGTGGCTACACCTTC. Its translation is CASIYRVEGALSGYTF. Full variable domain (remainder filled in from reference TRBV2 and TRBJ1-2): EPEVTQTPSHQVTQMGQEVILRCVPISNHLYFYWYRQILGQKVEFLVSFYNNEISEKSEIFDDQFSVERPDGSNFTLKIRSTKLEDSAMYFCASIYRVEGALSGYTFGSGTRLTVV.

The chain links TRBV6-6 to TRBJ2-7, with 9 bases fitting TRBD1. This CDR3 region has 17 residues. Losses at the gene ends were 5 bases for V and 4 bases for J; bases not matched to a gene: 15. CDR1 and CDR2 from the germline V gene are MNHNY and SVGAGI (reference sequence). CDR3 bases: TGTGCCAGCAGTCCCTCGGGATCCATCGGACAGGGGTACGAGCAGTACTTC. This codes for CASSPSGSIGQGYEQYF.